This T cell receptor (beta chain) appears in the sequencing data of a study of tumor-infiltrating lymphocytes in primary liver carcinoma. A primer matching the constant region was used to make TCR beta cDNA from 450 to 500 ng of total RNA. Three-round nested multiplex PCR performed with slightly modified ARM-PCR produced the TCR beta libraries. The first two PCR rounds, around 10 cycles each, used TRBV1-TRBV30 forward primers and a C-beta reverse primer. Each CDR3 protein is one row after TCRdb ran MiXCR on the multiplex PCR reads. The table has roughly 86,000 distinct CDR3 sequences, around 68% seen once; the top ten hold 27%. Germline values: CDR1 SQVTM, CDR2 ANQGSEA. This CDR3 has 13 residues. Total RNA and DNA came together from approximately 20-30 mg of bulk tissue without cell sorting.

This TCR was recovered from a man between 35 and 55 years old with primary liver carcinoma and hepatitis B virus infection. The sequenced sample was tumor-adjacent normal liver tissue. This chain links TRBV29-1 with TRBJ1-5, with 7 positions matching TRBD2. The J call may be incorrect, as the DNA end agrees better with TRBJ2-3. The CDR3 nucleotides read TGCAGCGTCCGGGGGGAACTCAATCAGCCCCAGTATTTT. Residues: CSVRGELNQPQYF.